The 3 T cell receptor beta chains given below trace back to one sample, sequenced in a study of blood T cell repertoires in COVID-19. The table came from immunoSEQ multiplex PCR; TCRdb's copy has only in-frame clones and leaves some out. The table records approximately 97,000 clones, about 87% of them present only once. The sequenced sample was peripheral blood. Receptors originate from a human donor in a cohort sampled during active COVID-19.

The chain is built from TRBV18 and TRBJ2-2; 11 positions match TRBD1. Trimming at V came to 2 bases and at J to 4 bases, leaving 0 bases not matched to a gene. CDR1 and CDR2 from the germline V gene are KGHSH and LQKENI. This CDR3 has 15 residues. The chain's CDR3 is CASSPGTGGTGELFF. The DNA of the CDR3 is TGTGCCAGCTCACCAGGGACAGGGGGCACCGGGGAGCTGTTTTTT.

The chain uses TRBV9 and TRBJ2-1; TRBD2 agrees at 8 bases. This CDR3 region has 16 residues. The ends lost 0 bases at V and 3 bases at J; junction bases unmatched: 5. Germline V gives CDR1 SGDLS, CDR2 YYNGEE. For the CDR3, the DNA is TGTGCCAGCAGCGTAGAAGCGGGAGTCATCTACAATGAGCAGTTCTTC. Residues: CASSVEAGVIYNEQFF.

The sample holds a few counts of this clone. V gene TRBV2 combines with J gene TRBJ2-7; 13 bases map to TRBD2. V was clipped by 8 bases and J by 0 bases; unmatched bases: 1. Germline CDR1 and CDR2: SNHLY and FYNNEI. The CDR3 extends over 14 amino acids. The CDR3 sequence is CASGTSGDSYEQYF. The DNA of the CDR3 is TGTGCCAGCGGGACTAGCGGGGACTCCTACGAGCAGTACTTC.